This TCR beta chain was recorded in a study of early T cells in non-severe SARS-CoV-2 infection. Study-wide points: VDJdb matches were skewed toward anti-spike CD8 T cell responses.

This CDR3 is 14 amino acids long. The trim removed 3 bases at V and 5 bases at J, leaving 3 bases unmatched. Looked up from germline, CDR1 is SEHNR and CDR2 is FQNEAQ (reference sequence). This clonotype was recorded at least ten times. Its antigen is undetermined. One entry per CDR3 protein, called by TCRdb with MiXCR from the 5' RACE reads. The repertoire holds over 50,000 distinct CDR3 sequences, about 7.7% seen once, with under 12% in the top ten. The source was whole blood, collected at baseline. This chain uses TRBV7-9 with TRBJ1-3; 8 bases fit TRBD1. The TCR was taken from an adult who was a healthcare worker with PCR-confirmed SARS-CoV-2 infection or an uninfected control (not recorded which). DNA of the CDR3: TGTGCCAGCAGCTTGCAGGGGGCTCGAAACACCATATATTTT. Its translation is CASSLQGARNTIYF.